Presented here are 4 T cell receptor beta chains from one specimen sequenced in a study of shared clonotypes between healthy human individuals (dated by TCRdb to the early 2020s). Library prep was done by the immunoSEQ multiplex PCR assay. TCRdb limited this immuneACCESS table to in-frame rearrangements with V and J called. A share of clones is missing; checked studies link under half to unresolved V genes, and the rest is unexplained. The sample table shows over a million clones, and 65% to 75% are seen once. About 1.5% of the sample comes from the top ten. Material: memory CD4+ T cells sorted from blood. Interpreted using the paper, the cell subset or site label stands for: CD45RA-negative fraction. The source of these receptors is a man younger than 30 in good health.

The V call is TRBV5-1, the J call TRBJ2-7, with D possibly TRBD2 on 6 matching bases. Looked up from germline, CDR1 is SGHRS and CDR2 is YFSETQ. This CDR3 is built from 13 residues. The V and J ends lost 7 bases and 1 base respectively, with 12 bases between them. Here the CDR3 DNA reads TGCGCCAGCCATAAGGCGGGGTCCTACGAGCAGTACTTC. It yields the protein CASHKAGSYEQYF. Supplemented by reference TRBV5-1 and TRBJ2-7, the full variable domain reads KAGVTQTPRYLIKTRGQQVTLSCSPISGHRSVSWYQQTPGQGLQFLFEYFSETQRNKGNFPGRFSGRQFSNSRSEMNVSTLELGDSALYLCASHKAGSYEQYFGPGTRLTVT.

V gene TRBV6-1 combines with J gene TRBJ2-7; D assignment may be TRBD1 or TRBD2 (5 bases each). Looked up from germline, CDR1 is MNHNS and CDR2 is SASEGT. The CDR3 runs 14 residues. V was trimmed by 4 bases and J by 3 bases, leaving 13 bases between them. The chain's CDR3 is CASSGWDGSYEQYF. The CDR3 DNA reads as TGTGCCAGCAGTGGGTGGGACGGCAGCTACGAGCAGTACTTC.

The gene calls are TRBV19 and TRBJ1-5; no firm D call. Trimming left V 3 bases short and J 0 bases short, with 12 bases between. The V gene's germline CDR1 is LNHDA and CDR2 SQIVND (reference sequence). CDR3 length: 16 residues. The CDR3 is CASSMFSRDSNQPQHF. In DNA form, the CDR3 reads TGTGCCAGTAGTATGTTTTCCCGGGATAGCAATCAGCCCCAGCATTTT.

V and J are TRBV20-1 and TRBJ2-1; D not certain. The CDR3 has 11 residues. The germline V and J ends were trimmed by 6 bases and 13 bases, with 16 bases remaining between them. Germline loops: CDR1 DFQATT, CDR2 SNEGSKA (reference sequence). The CDR3 region has the DNA TGCAGTGCCCCATTGAAGGAGAACCAGTTCTTC. Its translation: CSAPLKENQFF.